A selection of T cell receptor beta chains follows, all from one sample in a study of regulatory T cells in long-lasting Graves disease. Each CDR3 protein gets one entry after TCRdb re-called the multiplex PCR reads with MiXCR. The sample comprises more than 650,000 distinct CDR3 sequences, about 32% of which are singletons, and 40% to 50% rests with the top ten. Material: peripheral blood mononuclear cells (PBMCs), obtained when the disease was refractory, from a patient treated with antithyroid drugs. The receptors shown here come from a female donor with Graves disease. Each CDR3 is given with its conserved first and last residue. A D gene is named only where the DNA matches it firmly. Only part of the rows carry a size: once, few, many, or a class if the clone is expanded.

>NA|many|TRBJ1-3|TRBV12-3/TRBV12-4
TGTGCCAGCAGTTTATTTGCGAGCGGAAACACCATATATTTT
CASSLFASGNTIYF
>TRBD1|few|TRBJ1-5|TRBV7-2
TGTGCCAGCAGACAAGGACAGGGGGGCAATCAGCCCCAGCATTTT
CASRQGQGGNQPQHF
>NA|many|TRBJ2-5|TRBV12-3/TRBV12-4
TGTGCCAGCAGGCAGGCGGGGTACCAAGAGACCCAGTACTTC
CASRQAGYQETQYF
>NA|once|TRBJ1-1|TRBV29-1
TGCAGCGTTGACGGTTTCACAGCAGAAGCTTTCTTT
CSVDGFTAEAFF
>NA|NA|TRBJ1-3|TRBV20-1
TGCAGTGCTAGCCAGGGTCGATCGGTTAACACCATATATTTT
CSASQGRSVNTIYF
>TRBD1|NA|TRBJ1-6|TRBV5-4
TGTGCCAGCAGCCCGGGCGTGGGACAGGGAAAATCACCCCTCCACTTT
CASSPGVGQGKSPLHF
>TRBD2|NA|TRBJ2-1|TRBV27
TGTGCCAGCAGTTCCCTTATGCCTAGCGGGAGCTCTCATGAGCAGTTCTTC
CASSSLMPSGSSHEQFF
>NA|many|TRBJ2-7|TRBV3-1
TGTGCCAGCAGCCAAGTCGACGAGCAGTACTTC
CASSQVDEQYF
>TRBD1|NA|TRBJ1-2|TRBV18
TGTGCCAGCTCACCATCCAGGGGGATCGGCTACACCTTC
CASSPSRGIGYTF
>NA|few|TRBJ2-1|TRBV6-4
TGTGCCAGCAGTGACTCGTTCCCGTGGGGTGAGCAGTTCTTC
CASSDSFPWGEQFF
>NA|NA|TRBJ2-7|TRBV4-2
TGTGCCAGCAGTCGTGCGAGGGGGGTGAACGAGCAGTACTTC
CASSRARGVNEQYF
>NA|NA|TRBJ2-7|TRBV6-1
TGTGCCAGCATAACAGGAGGCTACGAGCAGTACTTC
CASITGGYEQYF
>TRBD2|many|TRBJ2-7|TRBV28
TGTGCCAGCAGTCCCGGGGGGGTTGGTACCTTTACCTACGAGCAGTACTTC
CASSPGGVGTFTYEQYF
>NA|NA|TRBJ2-7|TRBV29-1
TGCAGCGTTGATTTCGTGGGGAGGGGACAGCCTCTCCAGAGCTCCTACGAGCAGTACTTC
CSVDFVGRGQPLQSSYEQYF
>TRBD2|many|TRBJ2-7|TRBV28
TGTGCCAGCAGCCCCACTCTAGCGGGAAGTGGGGCTCACGAGCAGTACTTC
CASSPTLAGSGAHEQYF
>TRBD1|few|TRBJ1-2|TRBV7-2
TGTGCCAGCAGCAGGGGACAGGGGGCGCTGGTCTATGGCTACACCTTC
CASSRGQGALVYGYTF
>TRBD1|NA|TRBJ1-1|TRBV6-5
TGTGCCAGCAGTTTACCGACAGGGGGCAGTGGTGAAGCTTTCTTT
CASSLPTGGSGEAFF
>NA|NA|TRBJ1-2|TRBV6-1
TGTGCCAGCAGCCCCGTAGGACGGACTAATGGCCACACCTTC
CASSPVGRTNGHTF
>NA|many|TRBJ2-7|TRBV20-1
TGCAGTGCTAGGTATAGCTCCTACGAGCAGTACTTC
CSARYSSYEQYF
>NA|few|TRBJ1-4|TRBV19
TGTGCCAGTAGAGCGAGGCGCCGGAATGAAAAACTGTTTTTT
CASRARRRNEKLFF
>NA|once|TRBJ1-4|TRBV7-2
TGTGCCAGCAGCTACAGGGAGCTTAAGGCTAATGAAAAACTGTTTTTT
CASSYRELKANEKLFF
>TRBD2|many|TRBJ2-5|TRBV20-1
TGCAGTGCTAGTGGGGATAGCGGGACGCAAGAGACCCAGTACTTC
CSASGDSGTQETQYF
>TRBD1|NA|TRBJ1-1|TRBV6-1
TGTGCCAGCAGTAATGAGGGGGCGAACACTGAAGCTTTCTTT
CASSNEGANTEAFF
>NA|NA|TRBJ1-1|TRBV6-1
TGTGCCAGCAGACCCGACAGAATGAACACTGAAGCTTTCTTT
CASRPDRMNTEAFF
>NA|once|TRBJ1-5|TRBV2
TGTGCCAGCAGGTTCGACAGTCTAAGCAATCAGCCCCAGCATTTT
CASRFDSLSNQPQHF
>NA|many|TRBJ1-2|TRBV2
TGTGCCAGCATAAGGGACGGAAATAACTATGGCTACACCTTC
CASIRDGNNYGYTF
>TRBD2|NA|TRBJ2-4|TRBV6-5
TGTGCCAGCAGTTACTCTGCGGGAGAGGGGAACATTCAGTACTTC
CASSYSAGEGNIQYF
>NA|NA|TRBJ2-5|TRBV6-2/TRBV6-3
TGTGCCAGCTCCTTCGAGAGGGTAAAGACCCAGTACTTC
CASSFERVKTQYF
>TRBD2|few|TRBJ2-7|TRBV12-3/TRBV12-4
TGTGCCAGCGAGCTAGCGGGGACCTACGAGCAGCACTTC
CASELAGTYEQHF
>NA|NA|TRBJ2-5|TRBV4-1
TGCGCCAGCAGCCAAGAACCCGGGACAAGTTATCAGACCCAGTACTTC
CASSQEPGTSYQTQYF
>NA|many|TRBJ1-2|TRBV6-1
TGTGCCAGCAGTGAAAGACTAGGGGGGAATGGCTACACCTTC
CASSERLGGNGYTF
>NA|many|TRBJ1-2|TRBV28
TGTGCCAGCAGTTTAGGAAACAGGGCATATGGCTACACCTTC
CASSLGNRAYGYTF
>TRBD1|NA|TRBJ2-7|TRBV24-1
TGTGCCACTATGACGAGACAGGGGTCCTACGAGCAGTACTTC
CATMTRQGSYEQYF
>TRBD2|few|TRBJ2-7|TRBV15
TGTGCCACCAGCAGCGCCGCGGGCAGCCGGGAGGGTCACGAGCAGTACTTC
CATSSAAGSREGHEQYF
>TRBD1|NA|TRBJ2-2|TRBV24-1
TGTGCCACCAGGGGGACAGCCGAAGGGGAGCTGTTTTTT
CATRGTAEGELFF
>TRBD1|NA|TRBJ1-2|TRBV29-1
TGCAGCGTTGAAGAATATTTTGCCGGGACAGGGTCCCATGGCTACACCTTC
CSVEEYFAGTGSHGYTF
>NA|NA|TRBJ1-6|TRBV11-3
TGTGCCAGCAGCCATGGGAGTCCAGAGGGTTCACCCCTCCACTTT
CASSHGSPEGSPLHF
>NA|many|TRBJ1-1|TRBV5-1
TGCGCCAGCAGCCCGGGCCTGATGAACACTGAAGCTTTCTTT
CASSPGLMNTEAFF
>NA|NA|TRBJ1-5|TRBV27
TGTGCCAGCAGTTTCGGGGGCACGGAGCCCCAGCATTTT
CASSFGGTEPQHF
>TRBD1|few|TRBJ2-1|TRBV11-3
TGTGCCAGCAGCTCATCGGGGACAGGGGGTTTAGCGGGACACTACAATGAGCAGTTCTTC
CASSSSGTGGLAGHYNEQFF
>TRBD1|few|TRBJ2-2|TRBV6-2/TRBV6-3
TGTGCCAGCAGTTACGGGACAGGGGTCACCGGGGAGCTGTTTTTT
CASSYGTGVTGELFF
>NA|NA|TRBJ1-5|TRBV6-5
TGTGCCAGCAGTTTAACTGGGGGGGGGCGCATGAATCAGCCCCAGCATTTT
CASSLTGGGRMNQPQHF
>NA|NA|TRBJ1-1|TRBV10-3
TGTGCCATCAGGGCCGGGACAAAGAACACTGAAGCTTTCTTT
CAIRAGTKNTEAFF